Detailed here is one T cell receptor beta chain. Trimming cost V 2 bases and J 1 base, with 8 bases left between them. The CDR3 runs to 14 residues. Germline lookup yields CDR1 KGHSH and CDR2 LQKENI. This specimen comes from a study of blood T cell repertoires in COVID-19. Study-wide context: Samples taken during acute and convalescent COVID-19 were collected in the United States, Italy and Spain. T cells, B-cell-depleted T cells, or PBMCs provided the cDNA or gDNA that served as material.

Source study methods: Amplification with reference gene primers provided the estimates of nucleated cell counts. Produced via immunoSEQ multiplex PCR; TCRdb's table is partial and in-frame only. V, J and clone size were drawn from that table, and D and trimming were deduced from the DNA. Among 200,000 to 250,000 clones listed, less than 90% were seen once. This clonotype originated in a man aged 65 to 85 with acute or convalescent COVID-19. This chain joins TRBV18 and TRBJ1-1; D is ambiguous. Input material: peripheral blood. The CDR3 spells CASSPWRENTEAFF. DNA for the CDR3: TGTGCCAGCTCACCATGGCGGGAGAACACTGAAGCTTTCTTT.